The rows below give T cell receptor beta chains drawn from one sample of a study of blood T cells in healthy people across ages. TCRdb passed the 5' RACE reads through MiXCR, listing each CDR3 protein once. The data contain roughly 1,700,000 distinct CDR3 sequences, roughly 30% of them singletons. Sequenced material: blood. The receptors derive from a woman in her 30s in good health. The CDR3 runs from the conserved cysteine through the conserved F or W. A D gene is named only where the DNA matches it firmly. Size is omitted from some rows. Given values are once, few, many or a class for expanded clones.

J gene: TRBJ2-3; V gene: TRBV5-5; clone size: .; D gene: .; CDR3 protein: CASSSGTLRDTQYF
J gene: TRBJ2-5; V gene: TRBV5-6; clone size: many; D gene: .; CDR3 protein: CASSLSLGQQETQYF
J gene: TRBJ2-7; V gene: TRBV21-1; clone size: .; D gene: .; CDR3 protein: CASSKGPVPISYEQYF
J gene: TRBJ2-5; V gene: TRBV7-9; clone size: few; D gene: .; CDR3 protein: CASSFTSYQETQYF
J gene: TRBJ2-2; V gene: TRBV19; clone size: few; D gene: TRBD1; CDR3 protein: CASRDRGGTGELFF
J gene: TRBJ1-1; V gene: TRBV7-2; clone size: .; D gene: .; CDR3 protein: CASSSSGVTGRSEAFF
J gene: TRBJ2-3; V gene: TRBV6-5; clone size: .; D gene: TRBD2; CDR3 protein: CASSYSTSRSLDTQYF
J gene: TRBJ2-1; V gene: TRBV5-1; clone size: .; D gene: TRBD2; CDR3 protein: CASSFTSGGLSSYNEQFF
J gene: TRBJ2-6; V gene: TRBV6-1; clone size: few; D gene: .; CDR3 protein: CASSIQRPPGANVLTF
J gene: TRBJ1-5; V gene: TRBV15; clone size: .; D gene: TRBD1; CDR3 protein: CATSRTGQDYLRNQPQHF
J gene: TRBJ2-1; V gene: TRBV7-3; clone size: .; D gene: .; CDR3 protein: CPSSLMGRASASSYNEQFF
J gene: TRBJ2-1; V gene: TRBV20-1; clone size: few; D gene: TRBD2; CDR3 protein: CSARDLLTGGADEQFF
J gene: TRBJ1-1; V gene: TRBV28; clone size: .; D gene: .; CDR3 protein: CASSLFPQGFEAFF
J gene: TRBJ2-3; V gene: TRBV20-1; clone size: few; D gene: .; CDR3 protein: CSARVPEGRSSTDTQYF